This TCR beta chain was recovered during a study of CD8 T cells in ankylosing spondylitis. Study-wide points: Some motif variants were previously reported in reactive arthritis synovial fluid and blood. Researchers report that disease-linked clones proved CD8+ and relatively rare in peripheral blood. The clones that were linked to disease were reported to be significantly enriched in matched synovial fluid samples from ankylosing spondylitis patients.

The CDR3 runs to 18 residues. With V trimmed by 1 base and J by 3 bases, 10 bases remained unmatched. Germline V gene sequence: CDR1 SGHAT, CDR2 FQNNGV. The sample holds many counts of this clonotype. The target antigen is unknown. Generation of TCR beta libraries employed quantitative 5'-RACE incorporating molecular barcodes. TCRdb recomputed calls from the 5' RACE reads with MiXCR, one row per CDR3 protein. The repertoire holds 200,000 to 250,000 distinct CDR3 sequences, with roughly 24% as singletons. This chain uses TRBV11-2 with TRBJ1-5, with TRBD1 matching over 9 bases. The material sequenced was blood, either unsorted or a sorted T cell fraction (not recorded which). This clonotype was obtained from a male donor with ankylosing spondylitis or in good health (not recorded which). This CDR3 reads CASSLVAPQGAPNQPQHF. Here the CDR3 DNA reads TGTGCCAGCAGCTTAGTGGCCCCACAGGGGGCACCCAATCAGCCCCAGCATTTT.